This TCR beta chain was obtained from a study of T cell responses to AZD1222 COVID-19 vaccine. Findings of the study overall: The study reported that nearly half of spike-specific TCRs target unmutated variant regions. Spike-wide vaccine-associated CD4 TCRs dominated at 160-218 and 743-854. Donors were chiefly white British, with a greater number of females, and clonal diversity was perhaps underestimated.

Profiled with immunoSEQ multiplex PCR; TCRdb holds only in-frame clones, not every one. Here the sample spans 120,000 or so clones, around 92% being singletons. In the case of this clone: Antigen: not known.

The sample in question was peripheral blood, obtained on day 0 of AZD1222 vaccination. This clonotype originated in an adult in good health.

The CDR3 DNA sequence: TGTGCCAGCAGCACCGTACAGGGGGCGCGTCTCACTGAAGCTTTCTTT. Its protein is CASSTVQGARLTEAFF. The V call is TRBV5-6, the J call TRBJ1-1; TRBD1 matches at 9 bases. Germline V lookup: CDR1 SGHDT, CDR2 YYEEEE. This CDR3 is 16 amino acids long. V lost 4 bases, J lost 4 bases, and 11 bases stayed unmatched.